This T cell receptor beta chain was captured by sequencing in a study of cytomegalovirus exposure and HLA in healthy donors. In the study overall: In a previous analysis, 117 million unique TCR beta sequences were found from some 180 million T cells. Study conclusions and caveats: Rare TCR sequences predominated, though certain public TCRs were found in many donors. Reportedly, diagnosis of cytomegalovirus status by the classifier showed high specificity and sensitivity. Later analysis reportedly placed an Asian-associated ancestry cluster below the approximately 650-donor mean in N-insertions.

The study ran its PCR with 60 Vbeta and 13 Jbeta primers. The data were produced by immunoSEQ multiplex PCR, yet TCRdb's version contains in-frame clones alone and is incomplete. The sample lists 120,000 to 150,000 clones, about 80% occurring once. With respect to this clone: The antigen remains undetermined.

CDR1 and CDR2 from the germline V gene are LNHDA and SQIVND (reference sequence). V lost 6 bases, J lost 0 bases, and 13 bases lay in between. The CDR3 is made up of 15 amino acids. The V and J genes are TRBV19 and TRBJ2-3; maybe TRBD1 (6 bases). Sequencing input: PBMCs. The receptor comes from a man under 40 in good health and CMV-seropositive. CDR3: CASRLQGTSTDTQYF. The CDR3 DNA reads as TGTGCCAGTAGGCTTCAGGGGACCAGCACAGATACGCAGTATTTT.